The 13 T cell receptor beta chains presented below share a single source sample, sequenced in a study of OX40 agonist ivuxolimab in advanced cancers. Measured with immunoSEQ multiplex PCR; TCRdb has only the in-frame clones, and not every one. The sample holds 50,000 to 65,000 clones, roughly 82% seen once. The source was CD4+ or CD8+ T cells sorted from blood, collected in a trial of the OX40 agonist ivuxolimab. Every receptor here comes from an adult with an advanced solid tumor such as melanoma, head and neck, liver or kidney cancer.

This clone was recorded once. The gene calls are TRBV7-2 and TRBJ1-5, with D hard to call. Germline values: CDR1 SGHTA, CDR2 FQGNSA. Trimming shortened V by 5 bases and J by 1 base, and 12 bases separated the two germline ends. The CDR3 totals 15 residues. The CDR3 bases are TGTGCCAGCAGCCAAGTTGGGGTGAGCAATCAGCCCCAGCATTTT. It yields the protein CASSQVGVSNQPQHF.

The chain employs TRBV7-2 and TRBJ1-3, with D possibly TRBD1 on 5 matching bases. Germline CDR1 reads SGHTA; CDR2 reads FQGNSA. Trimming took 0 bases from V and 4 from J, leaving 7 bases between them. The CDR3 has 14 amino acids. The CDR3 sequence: CASSLAGVGNTIYF. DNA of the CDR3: TGTGCCAGCAGCTTAGCAGGGGTGGGAAACACCATATATTTT.

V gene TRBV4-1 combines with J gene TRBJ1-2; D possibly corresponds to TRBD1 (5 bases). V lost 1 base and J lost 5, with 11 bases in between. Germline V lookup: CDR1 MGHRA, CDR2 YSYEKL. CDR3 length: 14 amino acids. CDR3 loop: CASSQADRGYGYTF. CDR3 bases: TGCGCCAGCAGCCAAGCCGACAGAGGGTATGGCTACACCTTC.

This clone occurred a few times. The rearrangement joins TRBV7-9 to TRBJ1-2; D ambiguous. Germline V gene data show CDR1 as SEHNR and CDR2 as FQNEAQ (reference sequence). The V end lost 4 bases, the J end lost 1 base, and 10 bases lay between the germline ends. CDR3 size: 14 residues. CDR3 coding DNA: TGTGCCAGCAGCTCAATGGCTGTTAACTATGGCTACACCTTC. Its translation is CASSSMAVNYGYTF. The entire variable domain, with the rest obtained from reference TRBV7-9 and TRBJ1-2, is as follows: DTGVSQNPRHKITKRGQNVTFRCDPISEHNRLYWYRQTLGQGPEFLTYFQNEAQLEKSRLLSDRFSAERPKGSFSTLEIQRTEQGDSAMYLCASSSMAVNYGYTFGSGTRLTVV.

The CDR3 reads CASSYWTGGDQPQHF. The CDR3 region has the DNA TGTGCCAGCAGTTACTGGACAGGGGGGGATCAGCCCCAGCATTTT. The chain carries TRBV6-8 and TRBJ1-5; 10 nucleotides agree with TRBD1. The V and J ends lost 1 base and 5 bases, in that order; junction bases with no gene match: 2. The CDR3 has 15 residues. Per the germline V gene, CDR1 is MNHGY and CDR2 is SAAAGT.

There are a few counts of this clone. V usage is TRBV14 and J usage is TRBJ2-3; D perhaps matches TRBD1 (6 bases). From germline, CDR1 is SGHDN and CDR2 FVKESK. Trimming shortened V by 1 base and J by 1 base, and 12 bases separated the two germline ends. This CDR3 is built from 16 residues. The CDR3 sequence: CASSQAQGLRTDTQYF. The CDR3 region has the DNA TGTGCCAGCAGCCAAGCCCAGGGGCTACGCACAGATACGCAGTATTTT.

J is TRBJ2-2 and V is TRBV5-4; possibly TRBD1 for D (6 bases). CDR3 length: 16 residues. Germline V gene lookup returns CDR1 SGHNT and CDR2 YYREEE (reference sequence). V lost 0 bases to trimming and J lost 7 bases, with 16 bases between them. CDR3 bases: TGTGCCAGCAGCTTGGGGGGGCACCCCTCACGCGGGGAGCTGTTTTTT. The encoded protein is CASSLGGHPSRGELFF.

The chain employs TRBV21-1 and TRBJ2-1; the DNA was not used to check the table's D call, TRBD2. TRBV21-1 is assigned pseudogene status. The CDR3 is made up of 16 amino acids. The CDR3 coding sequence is TGTGCCAGCAGCCCCGGGGGTGTGGCGGGGCACAATGAGCAGTTCTTC. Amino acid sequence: CASSPGGVAGHNEQFF.

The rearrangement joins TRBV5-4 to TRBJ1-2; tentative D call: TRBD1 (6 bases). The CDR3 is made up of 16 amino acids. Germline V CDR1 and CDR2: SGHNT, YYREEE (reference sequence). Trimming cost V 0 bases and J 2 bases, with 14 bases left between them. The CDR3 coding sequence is TGTGCCAGCAGCTTGGGATCTGGGGGCGGAAACTATGGCTACACCTTC. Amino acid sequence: CASSLGSGGGNYGYTF.

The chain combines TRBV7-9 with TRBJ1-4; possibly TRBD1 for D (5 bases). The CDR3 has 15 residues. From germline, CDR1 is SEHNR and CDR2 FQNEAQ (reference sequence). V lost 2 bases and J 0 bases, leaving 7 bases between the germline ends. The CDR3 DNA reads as TGTGCCAGCAGCTTATTGGGGGCAACTAATGAAAAACTGTTTTTT. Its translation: CASSLLGATNEKLFF. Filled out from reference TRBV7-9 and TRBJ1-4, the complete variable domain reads DTGVSQNPRHKITKRGQNVTFRCDPISEHNRLYWYRQTLGQGPEFLTYFQNEAQLEKSRLLSDRFSAERPKGSFSTLEIQRTEQGDSAMYLCASSLLGATNEKLFFGSGTQLSVL.

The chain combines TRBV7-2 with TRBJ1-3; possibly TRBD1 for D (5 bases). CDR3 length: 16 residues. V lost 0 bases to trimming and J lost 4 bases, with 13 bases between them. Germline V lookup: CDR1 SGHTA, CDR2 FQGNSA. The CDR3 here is CASSLAGAKSGNTIYF. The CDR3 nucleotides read TGTGCCAGCAGCTTAGCAGGGGCTAAATCCGGAAACACCATATATTTT. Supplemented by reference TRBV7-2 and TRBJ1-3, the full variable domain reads GAGVSQSPSNKVTEKGKDVELRCDPISGHTALYWYRQSLGQGLEFLIYFQGNSAPDKSGLPSDRFSAERTGGSVSTLTIQRTQQEDSAVYLCASSLAGAKSGNTIYFGEGSWLTVV.

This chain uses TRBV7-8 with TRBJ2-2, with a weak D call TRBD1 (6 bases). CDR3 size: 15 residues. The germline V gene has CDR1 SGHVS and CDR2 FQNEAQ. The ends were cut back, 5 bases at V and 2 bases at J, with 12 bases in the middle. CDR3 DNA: TGTGCCAGCAGCGCACAGGGACCCAACACCGGGGAGCTGTTTTTT. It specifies CASSAQGPNTGELFF. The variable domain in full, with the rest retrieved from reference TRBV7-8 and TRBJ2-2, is GAGVSQSPRYKVAKRGQDVALRCDPISGHVSLFWYQQALGQGPEFLTYFQNEAQLDKSGLPSDRFFAERPEGSVSTLKIQRTQQEDSAVYLCASSAQGPNTGELFFGEGSRLTVL.

The chain's CDR3 is CASSPPGAEVSYEQYF. The CDR3 DNA reads TGTGCCAGCAGCCCCCCAGGGGCGGAGGTCTCCTACGAGCAGTACTTC. This chain joins TRBV7-8 and TRBJ2-7, with D possibly matching TRBD1 (6 bases). This CDR3 comprises 16 residues. Germline V gene sequence: CDR1 SGHVS, CDR2 FQNEAQ. The germline V and J ends were trimmed by 5 bases and 0 bases, with 17 bases remaining between them.